This T cell receptor beta chain was observed in a study of CD8+CD57+ T cells in acquired aplastic anemia. Across the whole study: Sorted CD4+ and CD8+ cells gave a mean 3.2 ug DNA, range roughly 0.2 to 27.4 ug. Study-wide findings and caveats: With respect to CD8+ Simpson's diversity, patients and controls did not differ significantly. Comparison of patients with controls identified roughly 30 shared CD8+ CDR3 sequences.

Researchers used genomic DNA as the template to profile TCR beta VDJ and CDR3. TCRdb redid the calling of the reads with MiXCR, one entry per CDR3 protein. The repertoire holds a few hundred thousand distinct CDR3 sequences, with approximately 57% as singletons. This clonotype was recorded only once. Its antigen is undetermined. One end of the junction is discordant with germline, which a read error may explain. CDR1 SQVTM and CDR2 ANQGSEA come from the germline V gene. There are 15 residues in the CDR3. The sequence derives from a human donor with severe aplastic anemia or a healthy control (not recorded which). V usage is TRBV29-1 and J usage is TRBJ1-2; 10 bases are a match to TRBD1. Sequencing was performed on sorted CD4+, CD8+, or CD8+CD57+ T cells (not recorded which) from PBMCs. The CDR3 DNA is TGCAGCGTTGGTCAGACAGGGGGCGGAGGCTATGGCTACACTTTC. The encoded protein is CSVGQTGGGGYGYTF.